The clone carrying this T cell receptor beta chain was picked up a small number of times. This entry belongs to a study of control samples from healthy donors and cancer patients. This table comes from immunoSEQ multiplex PCR, and its TCRdb copy is limited to in-frame clones, with some not included. The data show around 90,000 clones, around nine tenths seen once. This TCR derives from a man under 40 in good health. The sample was blood.

As DNA, the CDR3 is TGTGCCAGCAGCCTTAGCGGGGGGGCGGGGAATGAGCAGTTCTTC. As protein: CASSLSGGAGNEQFF. The chain employs TRBV6-4 and TRBJ2-1, with 11 bases identical to TRBD2. The CDR3 consists of 15 residues. The trim removed 6 bases at V and 7 bases at J, leaving 8 bases unmatched. From germline, CDR1 is MRHNA and CDR2 SNTAGT.